This is a list of T cell receptor beta chains from one sample in a study of response to subunit inactivated influenza vaccine. MiXCR was run by TCRdb on the RT-PCR reads, yielding one entry per CDR3 protein. The sample lists approximately 500,000 distinct CDR3 sequences; 11% to 15% were seen once. This sample comprised PBMCs from blood, obtained about 13 days after vaccination. The receptors shown here come from a man in his fifties who received an inactivated influenza vaccine. Both conserved end residues are part of each CDR3. The order of the fields is clone size, V gene, J gene, D gene, CDR3 protein, CDR3 DNA. A D gene is named only where the DNA matches it firmly. The size field is filled for only some rows; it gives once, few, many or a size class.

size: NA; V: TRBV4-3; J: TRBJ2-2; D: TRBD2; CDR3: CASSQEGAGAANTGELFF; DNA: TGCGCCAGCAGCCAAGAGGGAGCGGGGGCCGCGAACACCGGGGAGCTGTTTTTT
size: NA; V: TRBV20-1; J: TRBJ2-5; D: TRBD1; CDR3: CSVSGQGAKETQYF; DNA: TGCAGTGTTTCGGGACAGGGGGCGAAGGAGACCCAGTACTTC
size: many; V: TRBV28; J: TRBJ2-1; D: NA; CDR3: CASSPFGEPARNEQFF; DNA: TGTGCCAGCAGCCCCTTTGGGGAACCGGCTAGGAATGAGCAGTTCTTC
size: NA; V: TRBV27; J: TRBJ2-1; D: NA; CDR3: CASSRGAHNEQFF; DNA: TGTGCCAGCAGTCGGGGGGCGCACAATGAGCAGTTCTTC
size: many; V: TRBV12-3/TRBV12-4; J: TRBJ2-5; D: TRBD1; CDR3: CASSATGGQETQYF; DNA: TGTGCCAGCAGTGCGACAGGGGGCCAAGAGACCCAGTACTTC
size: NA; V: TRBV11-1; J: TRBJ2-1; D: TRBD2; CDR3: CASSGSLAGGPSYNEQFF; DNA: TGTGCCAGCAGCGGAAGTCTAGCGGGAGGGCCTTCCTACAATGAGCAGTTCTTC
size: many; V: TRBV20-1; J: TRBJ2-7; D: NA; CDR3: CSARDEVGGLEQYF; DNA: TGCAGTGCTAGAGATGAAGTGGGGGGGCTCGAGCAGTACTTC
size: few; V: TRBV12-3/TRBV12-4; J: TRBJ2-3; D: NA; CDR3: CASGPARGPDTQYF; DNA: TGTGCCAGCGGGCCCGCGAGGGGCCCGGATACGCAGTATTTT
size: NA; V: TRBV6-5; J: TRBJ1-1; D: NA; CDR3: CASSYPNRVGARSTEAFF; DNA: TGTGCCAGCAGTTACCCCAATAGGGTGGGCGCTAGGAGCACTGAAGCTTTCTTT
size: few; V: TRBV4-1; J: TRBJ1-1; D: TRBD1; CDR3: CASSQVGQGSTEAFF; DNA: TGCGCCAGCAGCCAAGTCGGACAGGGGAGCACTGAAGCTTTCTTT
size: many; V: TRBV7-2; J: TRBJ1-2; D: TRBD1; CDR3: CASSLAGTAYGYTF; DNA: TGTGCCAGCAGCTTAGCAGGGACAGCCTATGGCTACACCTTC
size: NA; V: TRBV3-1; J: TRBJ2-3; D: TRBD2; CDR3: CASSQGFLRSGGPTDTQYF; DNA: TGTGCCAGCAGCCAAGGGTTCCTAAGAAGCGGGGGGCCCACAGATACGCAGTATTTT
size: few; V: TRBV12-5; J: TRBJ2-5; D: NA; CDR3: CASAIEGETQYF; DNA: TGTGCTAGTGCCATTGAAGGAGAGACCCAGTACTTC
size: many; V: TRBV4-1; J: TRBJ1-1; D: TRBD1; CDR3: CASSQYRGTGGTEAFF; DNA: TGCGCCAGCAGTCAATACAGGGGGACAGGGGGAACTGAAGCTTTCTTT
size: NA; V: TRBV29-1; J: TRBJ1-1; D: TRBD1; CDR3: CSVQTGSGTEAFF; DNA: TGCAGCGTCCAGACAGGGTCAGGCACTGAAGCTTTCTTT
size: NA; V: TRBV20-1; J: TRBJ2-5; D: NA; CDR3: CSARDLGSGQETQYF; DNA: TGCAGTGCTAGAGATCTGGGGTCTGGGCAAGAGACCCAGTACTTC
size: many; V: TRBV12-3/TRBV12-4; J: TRBJ2-7; D: TRBD1; CDR3: CASSPRQGKQYF; DNA: TGTGCCAGCAGTCCGAGACAGGGAAAGCAGTACTTC
size: few; V: TRBV12-3/TRBV12-4; J: TRBJ2-1; D: NA; CDR3: CASSLGQGLAAYNEQFF; DNA: TGTGCCAGCAGTTTAGGTCAGGGACTCGCTGCCTACAATGAGCAGTTCTTC
size: NA; V: TRBV6-2/TRBV6-3; J: TRBJ2-5; D: TRBD1; CDR3: CASTTQGPVTQYF; DNA: TGTGCCAGCACTACACAGGGGCCAGTGACCCAGTACTTC
size: few; V: TRBV28; J: TRBJ1-6; D: NA; CDR3: CATSTGSSHPSPLHF; DNA: TGTGCCACCTCAACAGGGTCGTCTCATCCTTCACCCCTCCACTTT